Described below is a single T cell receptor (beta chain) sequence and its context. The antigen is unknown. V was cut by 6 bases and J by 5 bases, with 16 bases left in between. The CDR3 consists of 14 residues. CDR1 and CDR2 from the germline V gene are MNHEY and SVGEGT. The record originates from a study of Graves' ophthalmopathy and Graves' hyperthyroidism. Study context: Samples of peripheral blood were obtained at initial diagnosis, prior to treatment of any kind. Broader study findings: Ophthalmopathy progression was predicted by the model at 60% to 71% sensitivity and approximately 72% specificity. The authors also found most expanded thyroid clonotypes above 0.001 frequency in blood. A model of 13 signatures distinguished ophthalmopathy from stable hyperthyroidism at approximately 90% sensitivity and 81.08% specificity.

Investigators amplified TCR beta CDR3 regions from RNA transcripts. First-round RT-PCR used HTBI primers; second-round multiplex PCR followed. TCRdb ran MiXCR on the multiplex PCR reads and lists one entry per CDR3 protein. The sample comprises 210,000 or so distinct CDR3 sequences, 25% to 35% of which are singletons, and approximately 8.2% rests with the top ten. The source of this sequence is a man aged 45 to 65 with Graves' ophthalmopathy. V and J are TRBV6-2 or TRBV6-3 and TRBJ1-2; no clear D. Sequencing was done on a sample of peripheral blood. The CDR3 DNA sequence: TGTGCCAGCAGCCCCGAGACCAGTTCATATGGCTACACCTTC. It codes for CASSPETSSYGYTF.